This entry describes one T cell receptor (beta chain). Its antigen is still unknown. This record belongs to a study of OX40 agonist ivuxolimab in advanced cancers. About the study: The mean age was approximately 60 years, ranging from about 20 to 90, with approximately 85% of participants male.

Some clones are missing from TCRdb's copy, which holds only in-frame ones; the method was immunoSEQ multiplex PCR. Of about 94,000 clones in the sample, around 86% are singletons; the top ten hold 0.31%. Enrollment shut out patients with autoimmune disease history or systemic immunosuppression. At cycle 4 day 1, cycle 7 day 1, and baseline, blood was sampled. Germline CDR1 SGHNT, CDR2 YYREEE (reference sequence). The CDR3 is 15 residues long. V shed 4 bases, J shed 2 bases, and the junction held 5 bases outside the gene matches. Points from the study as a whole: CD8+ T cells (on average) carried more expanded clones than CD4+ T cells.

The genes are TRBV5-4 and TRBJ1-2, with TRBD1 matching 10 bases. The sample in question was CD4+ or CD8+ T cells sorted from blood, obtained in a trial of the OX40 agonist ivuxolimab. The receptor comes from an adult with an advanced solid tumor such as melanoma, head and neck, liver or kidney cancer. CDR3 in DNA: TGTGCCAGCAGCCCCGGGACAGGGGTGAACTATGGCTACACCTTC. It codes for CASSPGTGVNYGYTF.